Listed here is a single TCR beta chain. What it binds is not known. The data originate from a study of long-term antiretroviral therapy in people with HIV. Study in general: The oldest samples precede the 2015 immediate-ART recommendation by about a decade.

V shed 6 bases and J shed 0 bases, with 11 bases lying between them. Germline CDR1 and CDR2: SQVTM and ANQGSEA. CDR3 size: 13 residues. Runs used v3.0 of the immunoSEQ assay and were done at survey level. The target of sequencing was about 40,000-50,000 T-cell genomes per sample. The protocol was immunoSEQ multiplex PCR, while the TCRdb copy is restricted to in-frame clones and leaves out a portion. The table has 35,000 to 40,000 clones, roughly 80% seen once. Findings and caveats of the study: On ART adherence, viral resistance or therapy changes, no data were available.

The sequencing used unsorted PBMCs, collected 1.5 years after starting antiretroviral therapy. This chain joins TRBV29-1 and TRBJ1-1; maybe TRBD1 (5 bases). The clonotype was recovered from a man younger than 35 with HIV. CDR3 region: CSVNRPLNTEAFF. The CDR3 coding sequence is TGCAGCGTAAACAGGCCCTTGAACACTGAAGCTTTCTTT.